This T cell receptor beta chain was profiled in a study of response to subunit inactivated influenza vaccine. General observations from the study: A suggestion made by the authors is that each seasonal influenza vaccination recruits few new T cells.

This clonotype was seen a handful of times. The target antigen is unknown. The V and J ends lost 6 bases and 7 bases respectively, with 13 bases between them. CDR1 is MNHNS and CDR2 is SASEGT in the germline V gene. This CDR3 has 14 residues. TCRdb analysed the RT-PCR reads with MiXCR anew, one entry per CDR3 protein. The table includes about 800,000 distinct CDR3 sequences, about 20% detected once. The sequence derives from a middle-aged man who received an inactivated influenza vaccine. The chain combines TRBV6-1 with TRBJ1-6; a possible D gene is TRBD1 (5 bases). Sequences were derived from PBMCs from blood, sampled approximately 5 days after vaccination. The CDR3 DNA follows: TGTGCCAGCAGAAACAGGAATGGCAATTCACCCCTCCACTTT. Its translation is CASRNRNGNSPLHF.